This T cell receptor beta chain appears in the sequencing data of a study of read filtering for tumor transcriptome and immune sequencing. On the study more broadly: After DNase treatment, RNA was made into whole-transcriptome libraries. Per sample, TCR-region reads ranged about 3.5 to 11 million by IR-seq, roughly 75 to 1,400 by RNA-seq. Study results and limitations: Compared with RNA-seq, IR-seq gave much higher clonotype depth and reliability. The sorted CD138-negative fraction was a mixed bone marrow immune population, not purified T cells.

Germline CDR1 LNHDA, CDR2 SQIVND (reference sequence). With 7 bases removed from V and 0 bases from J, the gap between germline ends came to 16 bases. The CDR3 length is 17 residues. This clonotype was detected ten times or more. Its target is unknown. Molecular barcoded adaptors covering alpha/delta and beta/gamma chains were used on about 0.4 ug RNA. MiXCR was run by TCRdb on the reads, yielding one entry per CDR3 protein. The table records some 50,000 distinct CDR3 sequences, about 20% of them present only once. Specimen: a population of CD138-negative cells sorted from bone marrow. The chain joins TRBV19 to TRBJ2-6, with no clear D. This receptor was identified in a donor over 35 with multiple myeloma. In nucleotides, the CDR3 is TGTGCCAGTAACCATCAAGGGCCCGGCTCTGGGGCCAACGTCCTGACTTTC. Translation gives CASNHQGPGSGANVLTF.